The text below deals with one T cell receptor beta chain. The data were obtained in a study of control samples from healthy donors and cancer patients. V gave up 6 bases and J gave up 0 bases, with 18 bases separating them. The CDR3 contains 17 residues. Germline loops: CDR1 MDHEN, CDR2 SYDVKM. Measured with immunoSEQ multiplex PCR; TCRdb has only the in-frame clones, and not every one. The sample has approximately 150,000 clones; around nine tenths are singletons. V usage is TRBV28 and J usage is TRBJ1-3; tentatively, D is TRBD1 (6 bases). Source material: blood. The TCR was taken from a woman aged 25 to 45 in good health. The CDR3 protein is CASRLGGASFSGNTIYF. CDR3 DNA sequence: TGTGCCAGCAGATTAGGGGGGGCCTCCTTCTCTGGAAACACCATATATTTT.